This entry lists 27 T cell receptor beta chains sequenced from one sample in a study of blood T cell repertoires in COVID-19. Some clones are missing from TCRdb's copy, which holds only in-frame ones; the method was immunoSEQ multiplex PCR. The repertoire holds about 150,000 clones, about 85% seen once, with 6.5% to 7.5% in the top ten. The source material was peripheral blood. The receptors come from an elderly man with COVID-19, enrolled during active disease.

A single count supports this clone. The chain employs TRBV19 and TRBJ1-4; 7 nucleotides match TRBD1. The germline gives CDR1 LNHDA, CDR2 SQIVND (reference sequence). The CDR3 length is 13 residues. V lost 5 bases and J lost 6; bases outside the gene matches: 3. The CDR3 DNA sequence: TGTGCCAGTAGTGAGAGGGGGCATGAAAAACTGTTTTTT. This gives the protein CASSERGHEKLFF.

The chain has TRBV9 and TRBJ2-7; a possible D gene is TRBD2 (7 bases). Germline loops: CDR1 SGDLS, CDR2 YYNGEE. V gave up 4 bases and J gave up 2 bases, with 16 bases separating them. This CDR3 is 15 amino acids long. CDR3 residues: CASSSEGGGPYEQYF. Here the CDR3 DNA reads TGTGCCAGCAGCTCCGAAGGGGGGGGCCCCTACGAGCAGTACTTC.

The rearrangement links TRBV5-1 to TRBJ1-1, with TRBD1 identical over 7 bases. Looked up from germline, CDR1 is SGHRS and CDR2 is YFSETQ. V shed 3 bases, J shed 0 bases, and the junction held 14 bases outside the gene matches. The CDR3 spans 18 residues. The CDR3: CASSSSPGTVPMNTEAFF. The CDR3, as DNA: TGCGCCAGCAGCTCCAGCCCCGGGACAGTTCCCATGAACACTGAAGCTTTCTTT.

The CDR3: CASRTSGEQYF. The CDR3 nucleotides read TGTGCCAGCCGGACCTCGGGAGAGCAGTACTTC. V usage is TRBV12-3 or TRBV12-4 and J usage is TRBJ2-7; a weak D match, TRBD2 (5 bases). This CDR3 has 11 residues. V was clipped by 8 bases and J by 7 bases, with 12 bases between them.

The sample holds a few counts of this clone. CDR3 DNA: TGCGCCAGCAGCTTGGGGCAGGGCTTGACAGATACGCAGTATTTT. It translates to CASSLGQGLTDTQYF. This rearrangement joins TRBV5-1 to TRBJ2-3; D may be TRBD1 (5 bases). Trimming shortened V by 0 bases and J by 3 bases, and 11 bases separated the two germline ends. The germline V gene encodes CDR1 SGHRS and CDR2 YFSETQ. The CDR3 totals 15 residues.

J is TRBJ1-2 and V is TRBV19; D is unclear. The V end was cut by 4 bases, the J end by 3 bases, with 6 bases between. Per the germline V gene, CDR1 is LNHDA and CDR2 is SQIVND (reference sequence). CDR3 length: 12 amino acids. In nucleotides, the CDR3 is TGTGCCAGTAGTAGGCAGGACTATGGCTACACCTTC. Translated: CASSRQDYGYTF.

This chain links TRBV5-5 with TRBJ1-3; perhaps TRBD1 as D (6 bases). Trimming shortened V by 1 base and J by 0 bases, and 8 bases separated the two germline ends. This CDR3 is built from 15 residues. The germline V gene encodes CDR1 SGHKS and CDR2 YYEKEE (reference sequence). The CDR3 region is CASSLRDTSGNTIYF. The CDR3 DNA is TGTGCCAGCAGCTTGCGGGACACCTCTGGAAACACCATATATTTT.

The CDR3 nucleotides read TGTGCCAGCAGTCGGGGACAGGGCAATCAGCCCCAGCATTTT. Its protein product is CASSRGQGNQPQHF. The V call is TRBV6-5, the J call TRBJ1-5; 8 bases are shared with TRBD1. Germline CDR1 reads MNHEY; CDR2 reads SVGAGI. The V segment lost 5 bases and the J segment 2 bases; nucleotides outside the gene matches: 2. CDR3 length: 14 residues.

V is TRBV7-8 and J is TRBJ1-5; 10 nucleotides align to TRBD1. Germline assignment: CDR1 SGHVS and CDR2 FQNEAQ. This CDR3 has 17 residues. Losses at the gene ends were 5 bases for V and 4 bases for J; bases not matched to a gene: 11. CDR3 loop: CASSLFWTDRGNQPQHF. In DNA, the CDR3 is TGTGCCAGCAGCCTTTTCTGGACGGACAGGGGGAATCAGCCCCAGCATTTT.

The rearrangement links TRBV27 to TRBJ1-5; no firm D call. From germline, CDR1 is MNHEY and CDR2 SMNVEV (reference sequence). Between the trimmed V and J ends, which lost 5 bases and 3 bases, there was a span of 5 bases. The CDR3 sequence is 12 residues long. The CDR3 reads CASSQFNQPQHF. The CDR3 bases are TGTGCCAGCAGTCAGTTCAATCAGCCCCAGCATTTT.

The V gene is TRBV6-4, the J gene TRBJ2-5; 8 bases are a match to TRBD1. The ends lost 10 bases at V and 3 bases at J; junction bases unmatched: 10. Per germline, CDR1 MRHNA and CDR2 SNTAGT. The CDR3 is 14 amino acids. The CDR3 nucleotides read TGTGCCAACCCGGACAGGGCGAGGGAAGAGACCCAGTACTTC. This sequence encodes CANPDRAREETQYF.

The CDR3 sequence is CASSFTGYNEQFF. In nucleotides, the CDR3 is TGTGCCAGCAGTTTCACAGGGTACAATGAGCAGTTCTTC. The chain uses TRBV6-5 and TRBJ2-1; weak D call: TRBD1 (6 bases). The CDR3 loop spans 13 amino acids. In germline, CDR1 is MNHEY, CDR2 SVGAGI. V was cut by 4 bases and J by 4 bases, with 8 bases left in between.

This chain links TRBV2 with TRBJ1-6, with TRBD1 matching over 7 bases. Looked up from germline, CDR1 is SNHLY and CDR2 is FYNNEI. With 5 bases clipped from V and 2 bases from J, the junction kept 3 bases outside the gene matches. This CDR3 is 15 amino acids long. CDR3: CASSPTGPYNSPLHF. CDR3 DNA: TGTGCCAGCAGTCCGACAGGGCCCTATAATTCACCCCTCCACTTT.

V gene TRBV5-6 combines with J gene TRBJ1-6; TRBD1 matches at 7 bases. The germline V gene has CDR1 SGHDT and CDR2 YYEEEE. The junction had 4 bases not matched to a gene; V was cut back by 3 bases and J by 7 bases. This CDR3 is 14 amino acids long. CDR3 amino acids: CASSSGTENSPLHF. The CDR3 coding sequence is TGTGCCAGCAGCTCCGGGACAGAGAATTCACCCCTCCACTTT.

V is TRBV7-6 and J is TRBJ1-3; no clear D gene. The V and J ends lost 0 bases and 2 bases respectively, with 5 bases between them. The CDR3 covers 14 residues. The germline V gene has CDR1 SGHVS and CDR2 FNYEAQ. The CDR3 reads CASSLAPAGNTIYF. Here the CDR3 DNA reads TGTGCCAGCAGCTTAGCGCCGGCTGGAAACACCATATATTTT.

The DNA for the CDR3 is TGTGCCAGCAGTGAAATTTTCAGGGTGACGACTGAAGCTTTCTTT. The encoded protein is CASSEIFRVTTEAFF. The rearrangement links TRBV6-1 to TRBJ1-1, with a possible D match to TRBD1 (5 bases). V was cut by 2 bases and J by 5 bases, with 15 bases left in between. The CDR3 covers 15 residues. Germline V gene lookup returns CDR1 MNHNS and CDR2 SASEGT.

The chain couples TRBV5-5 to TRBJ1-3; a possible D gene is TRBD1 (5 bases). The CDR3 has 14 residues. Germline V gene lookup returns CDR1 SGHKS and CDR2 YYEKEE (reference sequence). The V gene lost 4 bases and the J gene lost 4 bases, with 12 bases spanning the gap. The CDR3 DNA sequence: TGTGCCAGCAGCATGGGGCAAATCGGAAACACCATATATTTT. As protein: CASSMGQIGNTIYF.

J is TRBJ1-3 and V is TRBV7-9; D is ambiguous. The CDR3 spans 13 residues. The V and J ends lost 2 bases and 0 bases respectively, with 2 bases between them. Germline V gene sequence: CDR1 SEHNR, CDR2 FQNEAQ (reference sequence). The CDR3 DNA follows: TGTGCCAGCAGCTTACTCTCTGGAAACACCATATATTTT. Encoded protein: CASSLLSGNTIYF.

This clone turned up a few times. The genes are TRBV25-1 and TRBJ2-2; D is unclear. Trimming took 5 bases from V and 2 from J, leaving 9 bases between them. This CDR3 spans 14 amino acids. Germline values: CDR1 MGHDK, CDR2 SYGVNS. CDR3 sequence reads: CASSIEVNTGELFF. CDR3 nucleotide sequence: TGTGCCAGCAGTATCGAGGTTAACACCGGGGAGCTGTTTTTT. Full variable domain (outside the CDR3, taken from reference TRBV25-1 and TRBJ2-2): EADIYQTPRYLVIGTGKKITLECSQTMGHDKMYWYQQDPGMELHLIHYSYGVNSTEKGDLSSESTVSRIRTEHFPLTLESARPSHTSQYLCASSIEVNTGELFFGEGSRLTVL.

V usage is TRBV5-6 and J usage is TRBJ2-7; tentative D call: TRBD2 (6 bases). The germline V and J ends were trimmed by 1 base and 2 bases, with 19 bases remaining between them. The CDR3 totals 17 residues. Per germline, CDR1 SGHDT and CDR2 YYEEEE. The CDR3 here is CASSLPRQSGGAYEQYF. The CDR3 coding sequence is TGTGCCAGCAGCTTGCCCCGTCAATCCGGAGGGGCCTACGAGCAGTACTTC.

V is TRBV7-3 and J is TRBJ2-1; 11 bases agree with TRBD2. The ends lost 6 bases at V and 4 bases at J; junction bases unmatched: 8. The CDR3 is 16 residues long. Germline assignment: CDR1 SGHTA and CDR2 FQGTGA. In nucleotides, the CDR3 is TGTGCCAGCAGTGAAATTGGGACTAGCGGATACAATGAGCAGTTCTTC. It yields the protein CASSEIGTSGYNEQFF.

V is TRBV3-1 (or the pseudogene TRBV3-2) and J is TRBJ1-3; possibly TRBD1 for D (6 bases). Germline-derived CDR1 and CDR2 are LGHDT and YNNKEL (reference sequence). V lost 4 bases, J lost 4 bases, and 11 bases lay in between. The CDR3 has 14 amino acids. Written as DNA, the CDR3 is TGTGCCAGCAGCCCCGGGACAACGGGAAACACCATATATTTT. Its protein product is CASSPGTTGNTIYF.

This clone was seen just once. The chain is built from TRBV27 and TRBJ1-6; TRBD1 might be the D (6 bases). CDR1 and CDR2 from the germline V gene are MNHEY and SMNVEV (reference sequence). V lost 7 bases, J lost 15 bases, and 25 bases lay in between. CDR3 length: 15 residues. The CDR3 protein is CASTPRGTVLGFLHF. CDR3 sequence (DNA): TGTGCCAGCACCCCGAGGGGGACGGTCCTGGGTTTCCTCCACTTT.

In DNA form, the CDR3 reads TGTGCCAGCAGCTTGGGAGGCCAGTGGAACTATGGCTACACCTTC. Amino acids: CASSLGGQWNYGYTF. The V and J genes are TRBV5-6 and TRBJ1-2; D remains ambiguous. Germline V CDR1 and CDR2: SGHDT, YYEEEE. The V end was cut by 0 bases, the J end by 2 bases, with 11 bases between. CDR3 size: 15 residues.

This clone occurred once. The J gene is TRBJ1-1, the V gene TRBV2, with unresolved D. This CDR3 has 15 residues. Germline-derived CDR1 and CDR2 are SNHLY and FYNNEI. Trimming removed 6 bases from V and 1 base from J, with 15 bases in between. The CDR3 DNA reads TGTGCCAGCAGGGAAACCACCTTAGAGAACACTGAAGCTTTCTTT. This sequence encodes CASRETTLENTEAFF.

This chain links TRBV9 with TRBJ1-1; 8 nucleotides match TRBD1. Unmatched junction bases numbered 14, after V lost 3 bases and J lost 10 bases. Per germline, CDR1 SGDLS and CDR2 YYNGEE. This CDR3 is 15 amino acids long. The CDR3 DNA reads TGTGCCAGCAGCGGCCCGGGACAGGTGTTCTCTCGAGCTTTCTTT. This encodes CASSGPGQVFSRAFF.

The rearrangement links TRBV21-1 to TRBJ2-6; the D segment call TRBD1 is taken from the table without a DNA check. TRBV21-1 is shown as a pseudogene. The CDR3 sequence is 15 residues long. As DNA, the CDR3 is TGTGCCAGCAGCCCCCCCGCCGGGACACCCTGGGTCCTGACTTTC. Translating gives CASSPPAGTPWVLTF.